This entry lists 7 T cell receptor beta chains sequenced from one sample in a study of blood T cell repertoires in COVID-19. Sequenced by immunoSEQ multiplex PCR; TCRdb stores in-frame clones only, minus some. The repertoire holds some 410,000 clones, with 88% as singletons. Material for sequencing was PBMCs or T cells enriched from blood (not recorded which). These receptor sequences come from a woman aged 25 to 45 with acute COVID-19.

The chain joins TRBV5-6 to TRBJ1-5; D is undetermined. The CDR3 has 14 amino acids. Trimming stripped 0 bases from V and 9 bases from J, with 13 bases between. From germline, CDR1 is SGHDT and CDR2 YYEEEE. The CDR3 bases are TGTGCCAGCAGCTTGGAGGGAGACATGTCGCCCCAGCATTTT. Residues: CASSLEGDMSPQHF.

This rearrangement joins TRBV5-1 to TRBJ1-2; TRBD1 agrees at 9 bases. CDR1 is SGHRS and CDR2 is YFSETQ in the germline V gene. The CDR3 has 18 amino acids. J was trimmed by 6 bases and V by 0 bases; bases with no gene match: 15. The CDR3 region has the DNA TGCGCCAGCAGCTTGGGGCCGGGACAGGGTATAACTCCGCATGGCTACACCTTC. Translating it yields CASSLGPGQGITPHGYTF.

This chain uses TRBV5-6 with TRBJ1-2, with a weak D call TRBD1 (5 bases). The CDR3 runs 15 residues. Between the trimmed V and J ends, which lost 5 bases and 0 bases, there was a span of 14 bases. The germline V gene has CDR1 SGHDT and CDR2 YYEEEE. CDR3 loop: CASSPAGGANYGYTF. In DNA form, the CDR3 reads TGTGCCAGCAGTCCGGCCGGGGGAGCTAACTATGGCTACACCTTC.

The chain joins TRBV9 to TRBJ1-2; TRBD1 matches at 8 bases. Trimming removed 3 bases from V and 4 bases from J; junction bases left unmatched: 8. CDR1 SGDLS and CDR2 YYNGEE come from the germline V gene. The CDR3 is made up of 15 amino acids. CDR3 residues: CASSGQGPAGYGYTF. The CDR3 bases are TGTGCCAGCAGCGGACAGGGGCCCGCGGGCTATGGCTACACCTTC.

The rearrangement uses TRBV30 and TRBJ1-1; D is possibly TRBD1 (6 bases). The V end was cut by 7 bases, the J end by 8 bases, with 17 bases between. The CDR3 is 12 amino acids. CDR1 is GTSNPN and CDR2 is SVGIG in the germline V gene (reference sequence). CDR3 sequence reads: CASLRGEGEAFF. The CDR3 region has the DNA TGTGCCTCCCTCAGGGGTGAGGGGGAAGCTTTCTTT.

The chain links TRBV2 to TRBJ2-5, with 8 bases that match TRBD1. Trimming at V came to 5 bases and at J to 5 bases, leaving 4 bases not matched to a gene. Germline assignment: CDR1 SNHLY and CDR2 FYNNEI. The CDR3 sequence is 13 residues long. CDR3 in DNA: TGTGCCAGCAGTTCAGGGGGCCCCGAGACCCAGTACTTC. Translation gives CASSSGGPETQYF.

CDR3 sequence: CAWSSGTGRYEQYF. CDR3 DNA sequence: TGTGCCTGGAGTTCCGGGACAGGGAGGTACGAGCAGTACTTC. This chain links TRBV30 with TRBJ2-7; 9 bases map to TRBD1. The trim removed 2 bases at V and 4 bases at J, leaving 6 bases unmatched. Germline lookup yields CDR1 GTSNPN and CDR2 SVGIG (reference sequence). This CDR3 has 14 amino acids.